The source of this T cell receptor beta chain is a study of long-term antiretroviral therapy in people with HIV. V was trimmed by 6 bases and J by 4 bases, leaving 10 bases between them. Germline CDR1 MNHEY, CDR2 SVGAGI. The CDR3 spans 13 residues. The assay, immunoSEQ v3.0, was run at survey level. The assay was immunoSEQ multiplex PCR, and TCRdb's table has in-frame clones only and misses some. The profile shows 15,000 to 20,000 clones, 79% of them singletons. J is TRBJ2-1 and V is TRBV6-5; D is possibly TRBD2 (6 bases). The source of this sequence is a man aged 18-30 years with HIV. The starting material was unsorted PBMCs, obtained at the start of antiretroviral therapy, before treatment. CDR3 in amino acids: CASSRREYNEQFF. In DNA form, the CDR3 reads TGTGCCAGCAGCCGCCGGGAGTACAATGAGCAGTTCTTC.